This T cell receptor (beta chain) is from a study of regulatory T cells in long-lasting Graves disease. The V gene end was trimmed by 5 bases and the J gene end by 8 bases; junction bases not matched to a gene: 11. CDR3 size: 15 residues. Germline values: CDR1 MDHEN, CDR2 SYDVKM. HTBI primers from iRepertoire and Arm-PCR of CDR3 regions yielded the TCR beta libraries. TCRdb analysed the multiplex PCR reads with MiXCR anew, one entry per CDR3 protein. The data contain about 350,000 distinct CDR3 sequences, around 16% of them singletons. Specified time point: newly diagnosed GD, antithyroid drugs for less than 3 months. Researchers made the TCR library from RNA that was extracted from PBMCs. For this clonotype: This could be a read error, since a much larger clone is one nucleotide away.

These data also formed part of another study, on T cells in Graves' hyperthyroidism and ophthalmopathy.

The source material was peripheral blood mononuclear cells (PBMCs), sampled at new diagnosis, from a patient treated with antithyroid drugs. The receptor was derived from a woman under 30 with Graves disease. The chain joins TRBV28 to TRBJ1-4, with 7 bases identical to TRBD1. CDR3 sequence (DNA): TGTGCCAGCAGTCCTCCCGGGACAGTGAGAGAAAAACTGTTTTTT. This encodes CASSPPGTVREKLFF.